This T cell receptor beta chain is from a study of CD8+CD57+ T cells in acquired aplastic anemia. Study overall: The DNA of sorted CD4+ and CD8+ cells averaged roughly 3.2 ug. Study-wide results and limits: Both patients and controls carried the same twenty-nine CD8+ CDR3 sequences. Patients and controls had CD8+ Simpson's diversity values that were not significantly distinct.

Genomic DNA served as template for TCR beta VDJ and CDR3 profiling. In TCRdb, the reads were re-called with MiXCR into one record per CDR3 protein. This sample has under 350,000 distinct CDR3 sequences; approximately 57% occur once, and the top ten carry 7.5% to 9%. V trimming: 4 bases; J trimming: 8 bases; junction bases outside the gene matches: 8. Germline CDR1 is SNHLY and CDR2 is FYNNEI. This CDR3 region has 15 residues. This clonotype was picked up many times. What it recognizes is unknown. Sequences were obtained from sorted CD4+, CD8+, or CD8+CD57+ T cells (not recorded which) from PBMCs. V gene TRBV2 combines with J gene TRBJ2-2, with 9 bases identical to TRBD1. The sequence derives from a human donor with severe aplastic anemia or a healthy control (not recorded which). The CDR3 coding sequence is TGTGCCAGCAGTGCCCTGGACAGGGGTAAAGGGGAGCTGTTTTTT. Amino acid sequence: CASSALDRGKGELFF.